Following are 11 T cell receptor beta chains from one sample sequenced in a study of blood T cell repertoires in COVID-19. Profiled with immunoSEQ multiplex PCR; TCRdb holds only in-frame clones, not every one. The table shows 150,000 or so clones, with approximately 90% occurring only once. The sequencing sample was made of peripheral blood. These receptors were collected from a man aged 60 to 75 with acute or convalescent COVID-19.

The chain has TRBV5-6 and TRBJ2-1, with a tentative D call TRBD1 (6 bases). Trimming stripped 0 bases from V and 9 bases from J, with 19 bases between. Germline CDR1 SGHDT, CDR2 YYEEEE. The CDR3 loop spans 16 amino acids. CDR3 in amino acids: CASSLAPGAQPREQFF. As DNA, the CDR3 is TGTGCCAGCAGCTTGGCTCCAGGGGCGCAGCCCCGTGAGCAGTTCTTC.

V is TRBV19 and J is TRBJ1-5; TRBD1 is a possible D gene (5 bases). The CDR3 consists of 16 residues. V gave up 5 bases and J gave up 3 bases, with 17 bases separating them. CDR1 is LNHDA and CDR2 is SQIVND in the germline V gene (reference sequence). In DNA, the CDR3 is TGTGCCAGTAGTCAAGTGGGAGGGGCGAACAATCAGCCCCAGCATTTT. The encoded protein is CASSQVGGANNQPQHF. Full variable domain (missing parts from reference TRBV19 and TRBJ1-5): DGGITQSPKYLFRKEGQNVTLSCEQNLNHDAMYWYRQDPGQGLRLIYYSQIVNDFQKGDIAEGYSVSREKKESFPLTVTSAQKNPTAFYLCASSQVGGANNQPQHFGDGTRLSIL.

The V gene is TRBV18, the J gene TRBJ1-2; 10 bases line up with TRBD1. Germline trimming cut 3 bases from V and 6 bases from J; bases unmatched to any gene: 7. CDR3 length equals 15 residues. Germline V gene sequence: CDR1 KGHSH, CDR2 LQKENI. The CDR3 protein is CASSPQTGGTDGYTF. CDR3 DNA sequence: TGTGCCAGCTCACCTCAGACAGGGGGCACAGATGGCTACACCTTC.

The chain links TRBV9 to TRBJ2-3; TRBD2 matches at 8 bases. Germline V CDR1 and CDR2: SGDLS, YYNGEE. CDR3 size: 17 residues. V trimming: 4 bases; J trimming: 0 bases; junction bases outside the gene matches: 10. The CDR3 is CASSSLGASGSTDTQYF. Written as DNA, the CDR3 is TGTGCCAGCAGCTCTCTCGGGGCTAGCGGGAGCACAGATACGCAGTATTTT. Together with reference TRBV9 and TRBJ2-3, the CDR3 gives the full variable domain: DSGVTQTPKHLITATGQRVTLRCSPRSGDLSVYWYQQSLDQGLQFLIQYYNGEERAKGNILERFSAQQFPDLHSELNLSSLELGDSALYFCASSSLGASGSTDTQYFGPGTRLTVL.

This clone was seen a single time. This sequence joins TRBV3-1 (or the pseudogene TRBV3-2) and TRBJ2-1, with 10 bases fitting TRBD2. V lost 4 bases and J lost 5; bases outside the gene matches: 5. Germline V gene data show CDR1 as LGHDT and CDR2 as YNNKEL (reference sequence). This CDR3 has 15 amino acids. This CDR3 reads CASSPLGTSDNEQFF. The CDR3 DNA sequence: TGTGCCAGCAGCCCCCTCGGGACTAGCGACAATGAGCAGTTCTTC.

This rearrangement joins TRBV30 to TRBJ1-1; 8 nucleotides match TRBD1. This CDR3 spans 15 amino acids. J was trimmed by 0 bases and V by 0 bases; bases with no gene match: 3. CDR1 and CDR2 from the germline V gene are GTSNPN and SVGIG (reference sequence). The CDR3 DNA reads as TGTGCCTGGAGTGTCCGGACAGGGATGAACACTGAAGCTTTCTTT. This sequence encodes CAWSVRTGMNTEAFF. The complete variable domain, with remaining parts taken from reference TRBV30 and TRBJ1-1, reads SQTIHQWPATLVQPVGSPLSLECTVEGTSNPNLYWYRQAAGRGLQLLFYSVGIGQISSEVPQNLSASRPQDRQFILSSKKLLLSDSGFYLCAWSVRTGMNTEAFFGQGTRLTVV.

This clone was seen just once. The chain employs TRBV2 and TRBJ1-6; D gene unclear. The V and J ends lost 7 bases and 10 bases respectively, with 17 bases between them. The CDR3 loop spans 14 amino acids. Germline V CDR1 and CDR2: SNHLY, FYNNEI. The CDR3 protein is CASKSDQRESPLHF. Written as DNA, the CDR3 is TGTGCCAGCAAGTCTGACCAGAGGGAATCACCCCTCCACTTT.

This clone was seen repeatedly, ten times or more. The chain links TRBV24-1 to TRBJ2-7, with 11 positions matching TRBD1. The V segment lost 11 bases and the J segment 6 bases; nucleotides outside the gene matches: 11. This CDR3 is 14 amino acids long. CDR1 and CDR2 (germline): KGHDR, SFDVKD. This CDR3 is CAKVGDRGSLEQYV. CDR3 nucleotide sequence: TGTGCCAAAGTGGGGGACAGGGGGTCCCTCGAGCAGTACGTC.

The CDR3 DNA follows: TGCGCCAGCAGCCAACCCCGGGACAGAGTTACCTCTGCCCCTGGAAACACCATATATTTT. This sequence encodes CASSQPRDRVTSAPGNTIYF. The gene calls are TRBV4-1 and TRBJ1-3; 7 bases align to TRBD1. From germline, CDR1 is MGHRA and CDR2 YSYEKL. The V segment lost 2 bases and the J segment 2 bases; nucleotides outside the gene matches: 18. This CDR3 contains 20 residues.

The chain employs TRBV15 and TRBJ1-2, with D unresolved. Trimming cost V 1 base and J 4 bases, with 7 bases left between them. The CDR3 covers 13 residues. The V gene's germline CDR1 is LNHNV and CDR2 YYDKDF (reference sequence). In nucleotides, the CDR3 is TGTGCCACCAGCAGAGCCGGGAGCTATGGCTACACCTTC. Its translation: CATSRAGSYGYTF.

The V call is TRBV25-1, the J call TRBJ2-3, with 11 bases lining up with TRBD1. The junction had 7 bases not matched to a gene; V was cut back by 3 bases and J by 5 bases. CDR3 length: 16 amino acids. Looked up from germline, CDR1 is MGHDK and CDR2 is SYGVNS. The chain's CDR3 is CASSDLGQGAEDTQYF. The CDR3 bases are TGTGCCAGCAGTGACCTAGGACAGGGGGCCGAAGATACGCAGTATTTT. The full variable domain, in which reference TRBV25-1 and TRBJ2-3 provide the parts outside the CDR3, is EADIYQTPRYLVIGTGKKITLECSQTMGHDKMYWYQQDPGMELHLIHYSYGVNSTEKGDLSSESTVSRIRTEHFPLTLESARPSHTSQYLCASSDLGQGAEDTQYFGPGTRLTVL.